Following are 12 T cell receptor beta chains from one sample sequenced in a study of blood T cell repertoires in COVID-19. Assay: immunoSEQ multiplex PCR; the TCRdb copy retains only in-frame clones and omits some. The table includes about 190,000 clones, over 70% detected once. Specimen: peripheral blood. All receptors come from a man aged 55 to 70 with acute or convalescent COVID-19.

The chain uses TRBV5-1 and TRBJ1-2, with D maybe TRBD1 (6 bases). Germline lookup yields CDR1 SGHRS and CDR2 YFSETQ. The length of the CDR3 is 12 residues. V was clipped by 0 bases and J by 8 bases, with 8 bases between them. CDR3 bases: TGCGCCAGCAGCTTGGGGCAGGGGGGCTACACCTTC. Translation: CASSLGQGGYTF.

The rearrangement joins TRBV18 to TRBJ1-1, with 7 bases aligning to TRBD1. J lost 3 bases, V lost 6 bases, and 13 bases had no gene match. Germline V lookup: CDR1 KGHSH, CDR2 LQKENI. The CDR3 loop spans 16 amino acids. The CDR3 region is CASSLYRGGLDTEAFF. The CDR3 DNA sequence: TGTGCCAGCTCCCTCTACAGGGGTGGTTTGGACACTGAAGCTTTCTTT.

The genes are TRBV13 and TRBJ1-2; TRBD1 might be the D (5 bases). Per germline, CDR1 PRHDT and CDR2 FYEKMQ (reference sequence). V lost 2 bases and J 2 bases, leaving 9 bases between the germline ends. The CDR3 runs 14 residues. CDR3 sequence: CASSLQGPNYGYTF. The CDR3 nucleotides read TGTGCCAGCAGCTTACAGGGCCCCAACTATGGCTACACCTTC.

The V gene is TRBV4-2, the J gene TRBJ1-6; maybe TRBD1 (5 bases). This CDR3 comprises 19 residues. Trimming took 4 bases from V and 2 from J, leaving 21 bases between them. Germline CDR1 LGHNA, CDR2 YNFKEQ. In DNA, the CDR3 is TGTGCCAGCAGCCCCCCCGGGGCGGGGAGCCAGACCTATAATTCACCCCTCCACTTT. Its translation: CASSPPGAGSQTYNSPLHF.

The CDR3 sequence: CASSQGQGGVNTEAFF. CDR3 DNA: TGCGCCAGCAGCCAAGGGCAGGGGGGAGTGAACACTGAAGCTTTCTTT. This chain links TRBV4-1 with TRBJ1-1; 7 positions agree with TRBD1. V shed 1 base, J shed 0 bases, and the junction held 5 bases outside the gene matches. CDR1 is MGHRA, CDR2 YSYEKL, per germline. CDR3 length: 16 residues.

This rearrangement joins TRBV9 to TRBJ1-5; 7 positions match TRBD1. This CDR3 is built from 15 residues. Unmatched junction bases numbered 8, after V lost 3 bases and J lost 5 bases. Germline assignment: CDR1 SGDLS and CDR2 YYNGEE. The CDR3 DNA is TGTGCCAGCAGCGAGGGCGACAGGGTGTATCAGCCCCAGCATTTT. It translates to CASSEGDRVYQPQHF. Variable domain in full (rest from reference TRBV9 and TRBJ1-5): DSGVTQTPKHLITATGQRVTLRCSPRSGDLSVYWYQQSLDQGLQFLIQYYNGEERAKGNILERFSAQQFPDLHSELNLSSLELGDSALYFCASSEGDRVYQPQHFGDGTRLSIL.

There are a few counts of this clone. This sequence joins TRBV7-9 and TRBJ1-3, with TRBD1 matching over 7 bases. The CDR3 has 15 amino acids. Germline CDR1 and CDR2: SEHNR and FQNEAQ (reference sequence). Trimming took 7 bases from V and 0 from J; bases not matched to a gene: 6. CDR3 DNA: TGTGCCAGCATGGAGGGGGCTTTCTCTGGAAACACCATATATTTT. Translating gives CASMEGAFSGNTIYF.

J is TRBJ2-2 and V is TRBV6-4; TRBD2 matches at 10 bases. The CDR3 is 16 amino acids. CDR1 is MRHNA and CDR2 is SNTAGT in the germline V gene. With V trimmed by 0 bases and J by 7 bases, 5 bases remained unmatched. DNA of the CDR3: TGTGCCAGCAGTGACTCTTCTAGCGGGAGAATCGGGGAGCTGTTTTTT. As protein: CASSDSSSGRIGELFF.

This clone was seen once. The J gene is TRBJ1-1, the V gene TRBV14, with 11 bases that match TRBD1. Germline CDR1 reads SGHDN; CDR2 reads FVKESK. V lost 4 bases and J lost 10; bases outside the gene matches: 8. There are 14 residues in the CDR3. The CDR3 nucleotides are TGTGCCAGCAGCCCCCGTGGACAGGGGGCGACAGCTTTCTTT. The encoded protein is CASSPRGQGATAFF.

This clone has a handful of counts. The J gene is TRBJ1-5, the V gene TRBV19, with 7 bases that match TRBD1. Per the germline V gene, CDR1 is LNHDA and CDR2 is SQIVND (reference sequence). Trimming at V came to 8 bases and at J to 5 bases, leaving 9 bases not matched to a gene. The CDR3 spans 14 residues. This chain's CDR3 is CASCRDSVYQPQHF. CDR3 bases: TGTGCCAGTTGTCGGGACAGCGTCTATCAGCCCCAGCATTTT. Filled out from reference TRBV19 and TRBJ1-5, the complete variable domain reads DGGITQSPKYLFRKEGQNVTLSCEQNLNHDAMYWYRQDPGQGLRLIYYSQIVNDFQKGDIAEGYSVSREKKESFPLTVTSAQKNPTAFYLCASCRDSVYQPQHFGDGTRLSIL.

CDR3: CASSYVAYGYTF. The CDR3 region has the DNA TGTGCCAGCAGTTACGTAGCTTATGGCTACACCTTC. The gene calls are TRBV6-2 or TRBV6-3 and TRBJ1-2; D not certain. The V end lost 2 bases, the J end lost 5 bases, and 6 bases lay between the germline ends. The CDR3 has 12 residues. Germline V gene data show CDR1 as MNHEY and CDR2 as SVGEGT.

The rearrangement joins TRBV10-1 to TRBJ2-3; D may be TRBD1 (5 bases). The V gene lost 6 bases and the J gene lost 2 bases, with 12 bases spanning the gap. The CDR3 sequence is 14 residues long. The germline V gene encodes CDR1 WNHNN and CDR2 SYGVQD (reference sequence). CDR3 DNA: TGCGCCAGCAGGAACCGACAGTTCACAGATACGCAGTATTTT. Translated: CASRNRQFTDTQYF.